One T cell receptor (beta chain) is described in this entry. V lost 1 base to trimming and J lost 6 bases, with 16 bases between them. The CDR3 is made up of 16 amino acids. The germline gives CDR1 MGHRA, CDR2 YSYEKL. The primer mix had 60 Vbeta and 13 Jbeta primers. Clones were read by immunoSEQ multiplex PCR, and TCRdb kept only the in-frame ones, dropping some. The sample has 170,000 or so clones, roughly 88% seen once. The data were taken from a study of cytomegalovirus exposure and HLA in healthy donors. Across the study: A data release that came early held 80 million to 95 million unique TCRs from HLA-typed donors.

The chain couples TRBV4-1 to TRBJ1-5, with D possibly being TRBD1 (6 bases). Specimen: PBMCs. The source is a man aged 50 to 60 in good health and CMV-seropositive. The CDR3 nucleotides are TGCGCCAGCAGCCAAGGAGGGGGGGGCTCTATTCAGCCCCAGCATTTT. This encodes CASSQGGGGSIQPQHF.